This TCR beta chain is from a study of T cell responses to AZD1222 COVID-19 vaccine (dated by TCRdb to the early 2020s). Looking at the study overall: A total of around 240 trial participants underwent TCR sequencing, of whom more than 200 had received two doses of AZD1222 and some 26 had received two doses of the MenACWY control vaccine. Enrollment into the trials was organized by age into subgroups of 18-55, 56-69 and 70-plus years, and those subgroups contained approximately 160, 26 and 62 TCR-sequenced participants, respectively. The research as a whole found: Participants were mostly white British and included more females than males, and it was suggested by the authors that clonal diversity may have been underestimated. Nearly half of unique spike-specific TCRs reportedly recognized epitopes outside regions mutated in the B.1.351 and B.1.1.7 variants. The 56-69-year group was small, and its depth increase did not reach significance, likely because of low power. Because no samples from the day 14 peak response were available, repertoires could be characterized only after the peak T cell response. The vaccine-associated CD4 TCRs covered the entire spike protein, and the dominant responses fell in regions 160-218 and 743-854. Spike-specific TCR breadth and depth rose significantly after two AZD1222 doses compared with day 0 and with MenACWY recipients. Conclusions about previously exposed vaccinees are limited because only five or six AZD1222 recipients were SARS-CoV-2 seropositive at baseline.

CDR1 MDHEN and CDR2 SYDVKM were looked up in the germline V gene. Counted from cysteine to phenylalanine, this CDR3 has 12 amino acids. Only the CDR3 part of the read is kept: 36 bases, read in frame from the first base. The CDR3 regions of human TCRbeta chains were analyzed by immunosequencing. The original pipeline was this. TCRs in the repertoires were compared against a reference library of SARS-CoV-2-specific TCRs that had been generated with the MIRA antigen-specificity platform. Breadth was defined as the fraction of unique TCRs that were SARS-CoV-2-associated. Depth was defined as the fraction of total T cells that were SARS-CoV-2-associated. Using the MIRA data, each spike-specific TCR was assigned both to the spike region to which the TCR was reactive and to a CD4 or CD8 class. Log10-transformed breadth and depth values were compared by one-way ANOVA with Sidak's multiple comparisons tests. Imported from immuneACCESS, the table was reduced by TCRdb to in-frame sequences with V and J called. These copies leave out some clones; in studies compared against another copy, an unresolved V gene accounts for under half, and the cause of the remainder is not known. V and J calls and clone size are as listed in that table; D and trimming were resolved from the DNA. A total of about 200,000 clones appear in this sample, 90% to 95% of them only once. In total, the top ten clones hold 3% to 3.5% of the sample.

In light of the paper, this sample's time point label describes: about 28 days (+/-7) after the second vaccine dose. AZD1222 recipients whose second dose came at about 4 weeks and those whose second dose came at about 12 weeks were combined into one group, since spike-specific TCR depth and breadth did not differ between the two schedules. The vaccinee samples were drawn from two UK trials, COV001 and COV002, one of which was a single-blind randomized controlled phase 2/3 trial testing AZD1222 (ChAdOx1 nCoV-19) in healthy adults. For TCRbeta chain sequencing, PBMC samples from trial participants were taken at day 0 and at day 28 after the second dose. In regard to this clone: What this receptor recognizes is not known. One end of the junction fails to match germline, which may point to a read error.

The rearrangement joined TRBV28 to TRBJ1-5, with 7 central nucleotides matching TRBD1. The sample here was peripheral blood, taken 28 days after the second AZD1222 dose. The receptor's source is an adult who received the AZD1222 COVID-19 vaccine. The DNA reads as follows: TGTGCCAGCAGGGGGAGACAGGGTAGCTGGTATTTT. It codes for CASRGRQGSWYF.